This T cell receptor beta chain was captured by sequencing in a study of Graves' ophthalmopathy and Graves' hyperthyroidism. This clonotype was recorded a few times. Germline V gives CDR1 GTSNPN, CDR2 SVGIG (reference sequence). The CDR3 covers 13 residues. Trimming took off 5 bases at V and 7 bases at J, with 14 bases between the two ends. Amplifying from RNA transcripts, the study obtained TCR beta CDR3 regions. An opening RT-PCR round employed HTBI primers and preceded a second-round multiplex PCR. TCRdb independently ran MiXCR on the multiplex PCR reads; one entry per CDR3 protein. The sample consists of around 1,200,000 distinct CDR3 sequences, about 35% of them appearing once.

Sequencing was done on a sample of peripheral blood or thyroid tissue (not recorded which). V is TRBV30 and J is TRBJ2-2; a possible D gene is TRBD2 (5 bases). The clonotype was recovered from an adult man with Graves' hyperthyroidism. CDR3 amino acids: CAWGPARDGELFF. For the CDR3, the DNA is TGTGCCTGGGGACCGGCGAGGGACGGGGAGCTGTTTTTT.